This TCR beta chain is drawn from a study of cytomegalovirus exposure and HLA in healthy donors. The CDR3 totals 17 residues. Germline V gene sequence: CDR1 SGDLS, CDR2 YYNGEE. Trimming cost V 4 bases and J 1 base, with 20 bases left between them. Overall study findings and caveats: The authors enumerated some 170 TCR beta chains as linked to cytomegalovirus. Some V segments, TRBV6-2 and TRBV6-3 among them, were indistinguishable and were therefore excluded.

Of note for this clone: Its matching antigen is unknown.

Primers for the PCR totalled 60 Vbeta and 13 Jbeta. Libraries were prepared by immunoSEQ multiplex PCR; TCRdb keeps only in-frame clonotypes and omits some of them. In all, the sample yields 130,000 or so clones. This chain uses TRBV9 with TRBJ1-2; D unclear. The sample comprised PBMCs. The receptor's source is a woman aged 40-49 years in good health and CMV-seronegative. The CDR3: CASSLPRVLFLNYGYTF. The CDR3, as DNA: TGTGCCAGCAGCCTACCGAGGGTCCTCTTTCTTAACTATGGCTACACCTTC.